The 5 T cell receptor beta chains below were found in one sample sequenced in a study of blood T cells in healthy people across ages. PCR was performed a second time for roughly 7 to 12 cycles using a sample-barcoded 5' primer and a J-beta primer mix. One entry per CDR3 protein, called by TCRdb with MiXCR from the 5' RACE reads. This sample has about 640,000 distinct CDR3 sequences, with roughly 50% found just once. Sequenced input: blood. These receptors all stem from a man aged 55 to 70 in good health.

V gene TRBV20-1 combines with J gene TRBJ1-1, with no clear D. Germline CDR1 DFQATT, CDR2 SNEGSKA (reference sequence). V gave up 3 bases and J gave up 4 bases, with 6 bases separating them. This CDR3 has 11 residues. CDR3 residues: CSARSGTEAFF. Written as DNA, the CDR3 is TGCAGTGCTAGGTCTGGCACTGAAGCTTTCTTT.

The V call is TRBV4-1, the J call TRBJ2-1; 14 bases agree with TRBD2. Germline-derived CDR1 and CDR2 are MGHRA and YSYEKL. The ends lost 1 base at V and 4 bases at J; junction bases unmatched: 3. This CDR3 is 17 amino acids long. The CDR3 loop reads CASSQGWTSGGYNEQFF. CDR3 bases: TGCGCCAGCAGCCAAGGTTGGACTAGCGGGGGGTACAATGAGCAGTTCTTC.

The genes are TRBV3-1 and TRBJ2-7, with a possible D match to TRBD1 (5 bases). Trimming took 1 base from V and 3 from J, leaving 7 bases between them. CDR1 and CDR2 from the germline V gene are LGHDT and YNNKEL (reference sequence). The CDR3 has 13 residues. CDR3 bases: TGTGCCAGCAGCCAAGGACAGAACTACGAGCAGTACTTC. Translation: CASSQGQNYEQYF.

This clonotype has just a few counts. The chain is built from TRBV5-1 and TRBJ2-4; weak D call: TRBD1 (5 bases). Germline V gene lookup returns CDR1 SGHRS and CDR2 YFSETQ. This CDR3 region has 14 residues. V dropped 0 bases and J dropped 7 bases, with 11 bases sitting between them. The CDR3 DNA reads TGCGCCAGCAGCTTGGGGGCAGGGCAGAACATTCAGTACTTC. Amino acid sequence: CASSLGAGQNIQYF.

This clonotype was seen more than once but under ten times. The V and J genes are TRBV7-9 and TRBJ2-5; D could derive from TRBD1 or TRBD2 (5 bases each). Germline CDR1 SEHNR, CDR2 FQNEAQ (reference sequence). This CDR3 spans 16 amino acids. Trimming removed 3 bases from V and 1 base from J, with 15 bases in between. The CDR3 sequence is CASSFPTGTAQETQYF. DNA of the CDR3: TGTGCCAGCAGCTTCCCCACCGGGACGGCCCAAGAGACCCAGTACTTC.